The 28 T cell receptor beta chains listed next were all sequenced from one sample in a study of blood T cell repertoires in COVID-19. Here immunoSEQ multiplex PCR was the method, and the copy in TCRdb shows in-frame clones only, minus some. The data contain about 270,000 clones, 85% to 90% of them singletons. What was sequenced was PBMCs or T cells enriched from blood (not recorded which). The receptors come from a woman aged 25 to 39 with acute COVID-19.

The V gene is TRBV11-1, the J gene TRBJ2-7; 7 bases fit TRBD1. CDR1 SGHAT and CDR2 FQDESV come from the germline V gene (reference sequence). This CDR3 is 14 amino acids long. V shed 5 bases, J shed 6 bases, and the junction held 10 bases outside the gene matches. The chain's CDR3 is CASSGPGQFREQYF. The CDR3, as DNA: TGTGCCAGCAGCGGGCCGGGACAGTTCCGCGAGCAGTACTTC.

The count of this clone is one. V is TRBV13 and J is TRBJ1-5; a possible D gene is TRBD1 (6 bases). This CDR3 region has 14 residues. Germline V CDR1 and CDR2: PRHDT, FYEKMQ (reference sequence). V lost 3 bases, J lost 4 bases, and 10 bases lay in between. DNA for the CDR3: TGTGCCAGCAGCTTCGGCAGGGGAAATCAGCCCCAGCATTTT. Amino acid sequence: CASSFGRGNQPQHF. Full variable domain (rest looked up from reference TRBV13 and TRBJ1-5): AAGVIQSPRHLIKEKRETATLKCYPIPRHDTVYWYQQGPGQDPQFLISFYEKMQSDKGSIPDRFSAQQFSDYHSELNMSSLELGDSALYFCASSFGRGNQPQHFGDGTRLSIL.

The CDR3, as DNA: TGTGCCAGCAGTTTGCGAATGCTAGCGGGCCCTATCTCCTACGAGCAGTACTTC. It specifies CASSLRMLAGPISYEQYF. The V gene is TRBV28, the J gene TRBJ2-7; 8 bases map to TRBD2. V was pared by 3 bases and J by 0 bases, with 13 bases of the junction left unmatched. Looked up from germline, CDR1 is MDHEN and CDR2 is SYDVKM. The CDR3 contains 18 residues.

This chain uses TRBV5-5 with TRBJ1-5; D is unclear. CDR3 length: 13 amino acids. Trimming shortened V by 0 bases and J by 2 bases, and 3 bases separated the two germline ends. The germline gives CDR1 SGHKS, CDR2 YYEKEE (reference sequence). The CDR3 loop reads CASSLAGNQPQHF. DNA of the CDR3: TGTGCCAGCAGCTTGGCTGGCAATCAGCCCCAGCATTTT.

The rearrangement links TRBV19 to TRBJ1-1; no reliable D call. The CDR3 runs to 16 residues. Trimming removed 7 bases at V and 0 bases at J, with 18 bases between. From germline, CDR1 is LNHDA and CDR2 SQIVND (reference sequence). The CDR3 DNA reads as TGTGCCAGTATAGGAGTCAATAACCTTATGAACACTGAAGCTTTCTTT. This codes for CASIGVNNLMNTEAFF.

J is TRBJ2-7 and V is TRBV5-1; 7 nucleotides line up with TRBD2. CDR3 size: 15 residues. The germline V gene encodes CDR1 SGHRS and CDR2 YFSETQ. J was trimmed by 0 bases and V by 4 bases; bases with no gene match: 7. This CDR3 is CASSALADVSYEQYF. The CDR3 DNA follows: TGCGCCAGCAGCGCGCTAGCGGACGTCTCCTACGAGCAGTACTTC. Variable domain in full (rest from reference TRBV5-1 and TRBJ2-7): KAGVTQTPRYLIKTRGQQVTLSCSPISGHRSVSWYQQTPGQGLQFLFEYFSETQRNKGNFPGRFSGRQFSNSRSEMNVSTLELGDSALYLCASSALADVSYEQYFGPGTRLTVT.

The chain links TRBV28 to TRBJ2-5; D might be TRBD1 (7 bases). The CDR3 length is 16 residues. Germline CDR1 MDHEN, CDR2 SYDVKM. The germline V and J ends were trimmed by 4 bases and 3 bases, with 18 bases remaining between them. The CDR3 sequence: CASSSGGRGVEETQYF. The CDR3, as DNA: TGTGCCAGCAGTTCAGGGGGAAGGGGGGTAGAAGAGACCCAGTACTTC.

The gene calls are TRBV5-4 and TRBJ2-3, with D perhaps TRBD1 (5 bases). This CDR3 is 14 amino acids long. Trimming removed 0 bases at V and 6 bases at J, with 11 bases between. Germline lookup yields CDR1 SGHNT and CDR2 YYREEE (reference sequence). The CDR3 reads CASSLGQIGDTQYF. The DNA of the CDR3 is TGTGCCAGCAGCTTGGGACAGATCGGGGATACGCAGTATTTT.

This sequence joins TRBV24-1 and TRBJ2-2; D gene ambiguous. Germline lookup yields CDR1 KGHDR and CDR2 SFDVKD. The ends were cut back, 0 bases at V and 5 bases at J, with 6 bases in the middle. The CDR3 spans 14 residues. DNA for the CDR3: TGTGCCACCAGTGATTTGATCGGGACCGGGGAGCTGTTTTTT. Protein: CATSDLIGTGELFF.

V usage is TRBV5-1 and J usage is TRBJ1-1; TRBD1 aligns across 7 bases. Germline assignment: CDR1 SGHRS and CDR2 YFSETQ. V was pared by 7 bases and J by 0 bases, with 3 bases of the junction left unmatched. CDR3 size: 13 residues. The CDR3 DNA is TGCGCCAGCGGGGGACAGTTGAACACTGAAGCTTTCTTT. Amino acids: CASGGQLNTEAFF.

V and J are TRBV25-1 and TRBJ2-5; maybe TRBD1 (5 bases). Germline V gene data show CDR1 as MGHDK and CDR2 as SYGVNS. Between the trimmed V and J ends, which lost 5 bases and 7 bases, there was a span of 11 bases. The CDR3 has 12 residues. CDR3 loop: CASSYQGSTQYF. The CDR3 DNA reads TGTGCCAGCAGTTACCAGGGCTCGACCCAGTACTTC.

The chain carries TRBV7-8 and TRBJ1-6; D is uncertain. The CDR3 is 15 amino acids. Germline assignment: CDR1 SGHVS and CDR2 FQNEAQ. Trimming shortened V by 3 bases and J by 5 bases, and 11 bases separated the two germline ends. The DNA for the CDR3 is TGTGCCAGCAGCTTCGATGGAGCGAATAATTCACCCCTCCACTTT. Protein product: CASSFDGANNSPLHF.

V gene TRBV28 combines with J gene TRBJ2-7, with 7 positions matching TRBD1. This CDR3 is built from 12 residues. After removal of 8 bases from V and 3 bases from J, the junction contained 4 bases not matched to a gene. CDR1 and CDR2 (germline): MDHEN, SYDVKM. The CDR3 DNA follows: TGTGCCAGCCGGGACAGCAACTACGAGCAGTACTTC. Translating gives CASRDSNYEQYF.

The J gene is TRBJ2-3, the V gene TRBV11-3, with 8 bases lining up with TRBD2. Germline V lookup: CDR1 SGHNT, CDR2 YENEEA. J lost 4 bases, V lost 0 bases, and 3 bases had no gene match. The CDR3 has 15 amino acids. The CDR3 DNA sequence: TGTGCCAGCAGCTTAGACGGACTAGCAGCAGATACGCAGTATTTT. Translated: CASSLDGLAADTQYF.

The chain combines TRBV29-1 with TRBJ1-1; no definite D call. The CDR3 spans 13 residues. V lost 2 bases and J lost 1, with 8 bases in between. Germline lookup yields CDR1 SQVTM and CDR2 ANQGSEA. CDR3: CSVENRENTEAFF. The CDR3 region has the DNA TGCAGCGTTGAAAACAGAGAGAACACTGAAGCTTTCTTT.

The chain has TRBV24-1 and TRBJ2-2, with TRBD2 identical over 11 bases. With 0 bases clipped from V and 1 base from J, the junction kept 3 bases outside the gene matches. CDR1 is KGHDR and CDR2 is SFDVKD in the germline V gene. This CDR3 has 18 residues. CDR3 sequence: CATSDLVTSGRNTGELFF. In DNA, the CDR3 is TGTGCCACCAGTGATTTGGTCACTAGCGGGAGGAACACCGGGGAGCTGTTTTTT.

The chain employs TRBV11-2 and TRBJ2-7; D is uncertain. Germline CDR1 and CDR2: SGHAT and FQNNGV. With 0 bases removed from V and 3 bases from J, the gap between germline ends came to 12 bases. The CDR3 totals 15 residues. CDR3 in amino acids: CASSLDRSPGYEQYF. CDR3 nucleotides: TGTGCCAGCAGCTTAGATCGGAGCCCCGGCTACGAGCAGTACTTC.

This clone was counted a single time. The rearrangement links TRBV6-1 to TRBJ1-1; D not certain. V dropped 0 bases and J dropped 5 bases, with 10 bases sitting between them. CDR1 and CDR2 from the germline V gene are MNHNS and SASEGT. This CDR3 is 14 amino acids long. This CDR3 reads CASSEAGGRTEAFF. CDR3 bases: TGTGCCAGCAGTGAAGCAGGAGGGCGGACTGAAGCTTTCTTT.

The genes are TRBV4-3 and TRBJ2-7, with TRBD1 identical over 10 bases. In germline, CDR1 is LGHNA, CDR2 YSLEER. J lost 1 base, V lost 4 bases, and 4 bases had no gene match. CDR3 length equals 15 residues. CDR3 nucleotide sequence: TGCGCCAGCAGCCTGGGGACAGGGGCATCCTACGAGCAGTACTTC. Translation: CASSLGTGASYEQYF.

The chain has TRBV27 and TRBJ2-3, with D uncertain. Germline lookup yields CDR1 MNHEY and CDR2 SMNVEV (reference sequence). V shed 3 bases and J shed 8 bases, with 6 bases lying between them. This CDR3 has 11 amino acids. CDR3 protein: CASSFPPTQYF. Written as DNA, the CDR3 is TGTGCCAGCAGTTTTCCTCCTACGCAGTATTTT.

CDR3 amino acids: CASSYKLYGWPGGYSNQPQHF. In DNA form, the CDR3 reads TGTGCCAGCAGTTACAAGTTATACGGGTGGCCGGGGGGTTATAGCAATCAGCCCCAGCATTTT. The rearrangement links TRBV6-2 or TRBV6-3 to TRBJ1-5; D is perhaps TRBD1 (5 bases). Germline V lookup: CDR1 MNHEY, CDR2 SVGEGT. The V end was cut by 2 bases, the J end by 0 bases, with 26 bases between. The CDR3 consists of 21 residues.

The chain employs TRBV29-1 and TRBJ2-3; 10 bases map to TRBD2. Germline assignment: CDR1 SQVTM and CDR2 ANQGSEA. The length of the CDR3 is 15 residues. V was pared by 2 bases and J by 2 bases, with 4 bases of the junction left unmatched. The CDR3 is CSVETSGTYTDTQYF. CDR3 DNA sequence: TGCAGCGTTGAAACTAGCGGGACCTACACAGATACGCAGTATTTT.

J is TRBJ2-5 and V is TRBV14, with D tentatively TRBD1 (5 bases). This CDR3 has 15 amino acids. CDR1 SGHDN and CDR2 FVKESK come from the germline V gene. Trimming stripped 1 base from V and 4 bases from J, with 13 bases between. CDR3 loop: CASSQVQGRLETQYF. The CDR3, as DNA: TGTGCCAGCAGCCAAGTCCAGGGAAGGCTAGAGACCCAGTACTTC.

This chain joins TRBV7-9 and TRBJ2-2, with D possibly matching TRBD2 (5 bases). V lost 6 bases and J lost 10, with 21 bases in between. Germline CDR1 is SEHNR and CDR2 is FQNEAQ (reference sequence). This CDR3 is 15 amino acids long. This chain's CDR3 is CASRFKDSTLTELFF. In DNA, the CDR3 is TGTGCCAGCAGATTTAAGGACTCCACCCTCACGGAGCTGTTTTTT.

This sequence joins TRBV9 and TRBJ2-7; D is possibly TRBD2 (5 bases). V gave up 4 bases and J gave up 7 bases, with 24 bases separating them. This CDR3 spans 16 amino acids. Germline CDR1 SGDLS, CDR2 YYNGEE. CDR3 bases: TGTGCCAGCAGCCCCCAGGCGGCCCAAGGACCGGGGGAGCAGTACTTC. Translation gives CASSPQAAQGPGEQYF.

The genes are TRBV19 and TRBJ1-1; D unclear. The germline V gene encodes CDR1 LNHDA and CDR2 SQIVND (reference sequence). Deletions cut 0 bases from V and 4 bases from J, with 12 bases between. This CDR3 is 15 amino acids long. CDR3 nucleotide sequence: TGTGCCAGTAGTATAGATCGTTCGGGAATCACTGAAGCTTTCTTT. As protein: CASSIDRSGITEAFF.

The V and J genes are TRBV4-1 and TRBJ2-1; 7 nucleotides match TRBD2. After removal of 4 bases from V and 4 bases from J, the junction contained 7 bases not matched to a gene. The CDR3 spans 15 residues. CDR1 is MGHRA and CDR2 is YSYEKL in the germline V gene. In DNA, the CDR3 is TGCGCCAGCAGCCCTTCTAGCGGAGTATACAATGAGCAGTTCTTC. This codes for CASSPSSGVYNEQFF.

The chain carries TRBV4-1 and TRBJ2-2; 11 positions agree with TRBD2. CDR1 and CDR2 from the germline V gene are MGHRA and YSYEKL. This CDR3 contains 16 residues. V gave up 5 bases and J gave up 5 bases; unmatched junction bases: 7. In DNA, the CDR3 is TGCGCCAGCAGCTTACTAGCGGGAGTGCAAACCGGGGAGCTGTTTTTT. Protein sequence: CASSLLAGVQTGELFF.